This entry features one T cell receptor (beta chain) sequence. What it binds is not known. This specimen belongs to a study of cytomegalovirus exposure and HLA in healthy donors. Study results and limitations: Most sequenced TCRs were rare (though some public TCRs occurred in many donors). In a later analysis, CMV-associated beta chains were mostly HLA-associated, it appeared. Reported performance of the classifier showed diagnosis of cytomegalovirus status with high specificity and sensitivity. Among the CMV-associated chains, three were confirmed in vitro as specific for CMV antigens.

The length of the CDR3 is 15 residues. Per the germline V gene, CDR1 is MNHEY and CDR2 is SVGAGI. J was trimmed by 10 bases and V by 1 base; bases with no gene match: 6. Vbeta (60) and Jbeta (13) primers were used in the PCR. The table came from immunoSEQ multiplex PCR; TCRdb's copy has only in-frame clones and leaves some out. This sample carries more than 100,000 clones, around three fifths of them seen once, and the ten largest clones take about 8.1%. The TCR was taken from a woman between 40 and 50 years old in good health and CMV-seropositive. Input material: PBMCs. The chain couples TRBV6-5 to TRBJ1-6; 8 bases are shared with TRBD1. The CDR3 loop reads CASSYFGQGRSPLHF. For the CDR3, the DNA is TGTGCCAGCAGTTACTTCGGACAGGGTAGATCACCCCTCCACTTT.